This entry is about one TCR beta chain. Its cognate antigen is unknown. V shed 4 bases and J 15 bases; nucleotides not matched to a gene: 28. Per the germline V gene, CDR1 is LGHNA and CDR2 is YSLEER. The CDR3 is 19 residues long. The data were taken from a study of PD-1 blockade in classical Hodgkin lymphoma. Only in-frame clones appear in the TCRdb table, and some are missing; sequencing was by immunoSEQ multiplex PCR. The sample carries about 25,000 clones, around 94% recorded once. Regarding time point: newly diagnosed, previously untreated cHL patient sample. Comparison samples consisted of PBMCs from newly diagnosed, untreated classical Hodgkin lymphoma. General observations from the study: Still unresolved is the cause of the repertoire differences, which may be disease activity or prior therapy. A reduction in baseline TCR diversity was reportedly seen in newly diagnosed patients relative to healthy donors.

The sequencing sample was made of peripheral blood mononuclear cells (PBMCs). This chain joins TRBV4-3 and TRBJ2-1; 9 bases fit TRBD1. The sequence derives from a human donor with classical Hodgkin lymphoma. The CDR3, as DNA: TGCGCCAGCAGCCCAAGATTGATCTCACGGGACAGGGACGTTCGGTATTCGTTCTTC. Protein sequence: CASSPRLISRDRDVRYSFF.